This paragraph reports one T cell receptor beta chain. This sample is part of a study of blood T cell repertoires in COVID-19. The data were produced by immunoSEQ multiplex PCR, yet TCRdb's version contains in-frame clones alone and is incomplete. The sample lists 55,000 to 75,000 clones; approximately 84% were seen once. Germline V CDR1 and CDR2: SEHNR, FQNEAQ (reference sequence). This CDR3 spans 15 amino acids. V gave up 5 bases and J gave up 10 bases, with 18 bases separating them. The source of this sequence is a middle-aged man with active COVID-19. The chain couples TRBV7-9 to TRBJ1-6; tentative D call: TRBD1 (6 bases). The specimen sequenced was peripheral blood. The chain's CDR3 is CASSPGTPRRSPLHF. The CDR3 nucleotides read TGTGCCAGCAGCCCCGGGACACCCAGAAGATCACCCCTCCACTTT.